This T cell receptor (beta chain) was sequenced for a study of blood T cells in healthy people across ages. A note on this clonotype: What it recognizes is unknown.

Findings and limits, study-wide: Higher diversity and more naive CD4+ cells were features of long-lived donors, compared to aged donors. Unsorted PBMCs ruled out conclusive naive versus antigen-experienced comparison.

The CDR3 loop spans 15 amino acids. Between the trimmed V and J ends, which lost 0 bases and 0 bases, there was a span of 9 bases. Germline V gene data show CDR1 as GTSNPN and CDR2 as SVGIG (reference sequence). For the second PCR, which ran for about 7 to 11 cycles, a sample-barcoded 5' primer and a J-beta primer mix were used. Each cDNA was tagged by a template-switch adaptor containing 12 random nucleotides. Sequencing recovered at least 3 million CDR3-containing paired-end reads from each sample. TCRdb processed the 5' RACE reads anew with MiXCR; each CDR3 protein has one entry. The sample records about 1.7 million distinct CDR3 sequences, 25% to 30% being singletons.

The chain links TRBV30 to TRBJ1-5, with D unresolved. The material sequenced was blood. The clonotype comes from a woman under 40 in good health. The CDR3 DNA sequence: TGTGCCTGGAGTGTCAAGGGCTATAGCAATCAGCCCCAGCATTTT. Protein sequence: CAWSVKGYSNQPQHF. The full variable domain, in which reference TRBV30 and TRBJ1-5 provide the parts outside the CDR3, is SQTIHQWPATLVQPVGSPLSLECTVEGTSNPNLYWYRQAAGRGLQLLFYSVGIGQISSEVPQNLSASRPQDRQFILSSKKLLLSDSGFYLCAWSVKGYSNQPQHFGDGTRLSIL.